This T cell receptor (beta chain) originates from a study of Tregs in tolerant kidney transplant recipients. The table came from immunoSEQ multiplex PCR; TCRdb's copy has only in-frame clones and leaves some out. The sample data list roughly 32,000 clones. The CDR3 is 14 residues long. Germline trimming cut 5 bases from V and 3 bases from J; bases unmatched to any gene: 3. Germline values: CDR1 LNHDA, CDR2 SQIVND (reference sequence). About this clone itself: From the germline J gene comes the end of the CDR3, since the read stops 3 residues before it.

This material consisted of CD8+ T cells from blood, taken before the transplant. The chain uses TRBV19 and TRBJ2-7, with TRBD2 identical over 11 bases. The source is a human donor who received a combined kidney and bone marrow transplant. Here the CDR3 reads CASSFTSGSYEQYF. The CDR3 bases that were read are TGTGCCAGTAGTTTCACTAGCGGGAGCTACGAG. The full variable domain, completed using reference TRBV19 and TRBJ2-7, is DGGITQSPKYLFRKEGQNVTLSCEQNLNHDAMYWYRQDPGQGLRLIYYSQIVNDFQKGDIAEGYSVSREKKESFPLTVTSAQKNPTAFYLCASSFTSGSYEQYFGPGTRLTVT.